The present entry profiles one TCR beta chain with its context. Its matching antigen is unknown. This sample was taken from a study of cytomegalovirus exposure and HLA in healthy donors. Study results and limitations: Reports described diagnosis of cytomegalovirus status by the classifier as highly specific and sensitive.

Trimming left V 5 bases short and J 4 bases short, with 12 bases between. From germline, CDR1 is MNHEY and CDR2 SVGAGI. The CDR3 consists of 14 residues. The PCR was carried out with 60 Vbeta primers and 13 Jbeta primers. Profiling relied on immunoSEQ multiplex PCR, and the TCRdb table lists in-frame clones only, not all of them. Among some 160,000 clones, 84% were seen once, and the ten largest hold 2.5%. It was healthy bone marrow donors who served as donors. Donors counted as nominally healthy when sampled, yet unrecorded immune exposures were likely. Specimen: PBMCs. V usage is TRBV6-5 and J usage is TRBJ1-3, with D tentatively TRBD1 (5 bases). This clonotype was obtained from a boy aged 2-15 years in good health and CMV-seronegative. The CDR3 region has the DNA TGTGCCAGCAGTAGGGGCATCGACGGAAACACCATATATTTT. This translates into CASSRGIDGNTIYF.